The 20 T cell receptor beta chains in this list originate from one sample, sequenced in a study of blood T cells in healthy people across ages. Together with a sample-barcoded 5' primer, a J-beta primer mix was included in a second PCR lasting 7 to 11 cycles. TCRdb reanalysed the 5' RACE reads using MiXCR and keeps one entry per CDR3 protein. The sample records about 650,000 distinct CDR3 sequences, roughly half being singletons. Sequenced material: blood. These receptors originate from an elderly woman in good health.

This clonotype was picked up many times. The CDR3 bases are TGTGCCAGCAGCGGACTATCTAGCCTGCAGTACTTC. Its protein product is CASSGLSSLQYF. V and J are TRBV6-2 or TRBV6-3 and TRBJ2-5, with a weak D call TRBD2 (6 bases). The V gene's germline CDR1 is MNHEY and CDR2 SVGEGT. The CDR3 length is 12 residues. Trimming shortened V by 6 bases and J by 11 bases, and 16 bases separated the two germline ends.

The table lists this clonotype with a count of one. The V call is TRBV6-4, the J call TRBJ2-1; weak D call: TRBD2 (5 bases). Trimming cost V 0 bases and J 9 bases, with 12 bases left between them. The CDR3 extends over 14 amino acids. Germline lookup yields CDR1 MRHNA and CDR2 SNTAGT. The CDR3 DNA is TGTGCCAGCAGTGACTCCGGAGGATCCAGTGAGCAGTTCTTC. It yields the protein CASSDSGGSSEQFF.

Worth noting for this clonotype: This may be a read error: a much more frequent sequence differs by one nucleotide. V is TRBV5-1 and J is TRBJ2-1; 7 nucleotides line up with TRBD2. The CDR3 totals 14 residues. Germline CDR1 is SGHRS and CDR2 is YFSETQ. The CDR3 DNA sequence: TGCGCCAGCAGCGGGCCCGGGAGGATCAATGAGCGGTTCTTC. It translates to CASSGPGRINERFF.

On this clonotype itself: With a much larger clone just one base away, this may be a read error. The chain couples TRBV7-9 to TRBJ2-3, with no clear D. The CDR3 loop spans 17 amino acids. The V gene's germline CDR1 is SEHNR and CDR2 FQNEAQ (reference sequence). The CDR3 reads CASSFRGRRDSIDTQYF. The CDR3 bases are TGTGCCAGCAGCTTTCGCGGCAGGAGAGATAGCATAGATACGCAGTATTTT.

The rearrangement links TRBV6-2 or TRBV6-3 to TRBJ1-2; D is ambiguous. Trimming stripped 6 bases from V and 7 bases from J, with 15 bases between. This CDR3 has 13 residues. Germline V CDR1 and CDR2: MNHEY, SVGEGT. The CDR3 loop is CASRPSGRRGYTF. DNA of the CDR3: TGTGCCAGCAGACCATCCGGGCGGCGTGGCTACACCTTC.

Details on this clonotype: The junction and the germline gene differ at one end; a read error may be behind it. The J gene is TRBJ2-5, the V gene TRBV2; TRBD1 might be the D (6 bases). The CDR3 runs 11 residues. The V gene's germline CDR1 is SNHLY and CDR2 FYNNEI. The CDR3 nucleotides read TGTGCCGGCAGTGAAGGGGGATCCCAGTACTTC. It specifies CAGSEGGSQYF.

On this clonotype itself: A clone one base away is much larger, so this may be a read error. This chain joins TRBV6-6 and TRBJ1-1, with D tentatively TRBD1 (5 bases). In germline, CDR1 is MNHNY, CDR2 SVGAGI (reference sequence). The CDR3 contains 13 residues. CDR3 sequence (DNA): TGTGCCAGCAGTGGTTGGGGGGGGACTGGAGCTTTCTTT. This codes for CASSGWGGTGAFF.

This chain connects TRBV25-1 to TRBJ2-7; 10 nucleotides line up with TRBD1. CDR1 and CDR2 from the germline V gene are MGHDK and SYGVNS. Unmatched junction bases numbered 16, after V lost 3 bases and J lost 8 bases. This CDR3 is built from 17 residues. The CDR3 nucleotides are TGTGCCAGCAGTGAGTTCCTGAGGACAGGGGGGACGTACAAGCAGTACTTC. It is translated as CASSEFLRTGGTYKQYF.

This chain connects TRBV20-1 to TRBJ2-3, with D unresolved. Germline V lookup: CDR1 DFQATT, CDR2 SNEGSKA (reference sequence). V was cut by 0 bases and J by 5 bases, with 12 bases left in between. The CDR3 runs 14 residues. DNA for the CDR3: TGCAGTGCTAGAGATGTGGTTGGCCTAGATACGCAGTATTTT. This gives the protein CSARDVVGLDTQYF.

This clonotype was seen ten or more times. This chain joins TRBV3-1 and TRBJ2-5; 11 bases match TRBD2. V was pared by 4 bases and J by 7 bases, with 8 bases of the junction left unmatched. The CDR3 spans 15 residues. The germline CDR1 and CDR2 sequences are LGHDT and YNNKEL (reference sequence). Here the CDR3 DNA reads TGTGCCAGCAGCCGCTTACTAGCGGGAGATGGGACCCAGTACTTC. Its translation is CASSRLLAGDGTQYF.

As to this clonotype: A read error may explain this, as a much larger clone is one base away. J is TRBJ2-1 and V is TRBV7-2, with TRBD2 matching over 10 bases. With the DNA end fitting TRBJ2-7 better, the J assignment may be wrong. The CDR3 spans 19 residues. From germline, CDR1 is SGHTA and CDR2 FQGNSA. The CDR3 DNA sequence: TGTGCCAGCAGCTTAACCGGGACTAGCGTATCAACTTCCTACAATGAGCAGTACTTC. Its protein product is CASSLTGTSVSTSYNEQYF.

V gene TRBV10-2 combines with J gene TRBJ2-4; no clear D gene. The closer fit of TRBJ2-5 to the DNA end suggests the J call may be wrong. Germline-derived CDR1 and CDR2 are WSHSY and SAAADI. The CDR3 is 14 residues long. In DNA form, the CDR3 reads TGCGCCAGCTGCGCTGTGGACCCGCTTGGGACCCAGTACTTC. It codes for CASCAVDPLGTQYF.

This chain joins TRBV3-1 and TRBJ2-3; 7 bases agree with TRBD1. V was pared by 6 bases and J by 1 base, with 13 bases of the junction left unmatched. This CDR3 has 17 residues. Germline V gene lookup returns CDR1 LGHDT and CDR2 YNNKEL (reference sequence). In nucleotides, the CDR3 is TGTGCCAGCAGTTACTTGTTTTCCGGGACAGGCACAGATACGCAGTATTTT. This sequence encodes CASSYLFSGTGTDTQYF.

The genes are TRBV30 and TRBJ2-3, with a weak D call TRBD1 (6 bases). The germline V gene has CDR1 GTSNPN and CDR2 SVGIG (reference sequence). Trimming cost V 4 bases and J 2 bases, with 10 bases left between them. The CDR3 covers 13 residues. The CDR3, as DNA: TGTGCCTGGACCGGACAGTTCACAGATACGCAGTATTTT. It codes for CAWTGQFTDTQYF. The full variable domain, rest sourced from reference TRBV30 and TRBJ2-3, is SQTIHQWPATLVQPVGSPLSLECTVEGTSNPNLYWYRQAAGRGLQLLFYSVGIGQISSEVPQNLSASRPQDRQFILSSKKLLLSDSGFYLCAWTGQFTDTQYFGPGTRLTVL.

V and J are TRBV7-6 and TRBJ2-4, with D perhaps matching TRBD1 or TRBD2 (6 bases each). The assigned J gene may be wrong: the sequence end matches TRBJ2-7 better. The CDR3 has 16 residues. Germline assignment: CDR1 SGHVS and CDR2 FNYEAQ. The DNA for the CDR3 is TGTGCCAGCAGCTTACTTAACCGACAGGAGGGTCACGAGCAGTACTTC. Amino acid sequence: CASSLLNRQEGHEQYF.

The V gene is TRBV6-5, the J gene TRBJ2-7; 7 nucleotides match TRBD1. V gave up 2 bases and J gave up 6 bases; unmatched junction bases: 4. The CDR3 has 13 residues. Germline V gene sequence: CDR1 MNHEY, CDR2 SVGAGI. CDR3 DNA: TGTGCCAGCAGTTACACTGGACAGGCCGAGCAGTACTTC. Translated: CASSYTGQAEQYF.

The genes are TRBV20-1 and TRBJ2-1; 9 bases fit TRBD2. The germline V gene has CDR1 DFQATT and CDR2 SNEGSKA (reference sequence). J was trimmed by 1 base and V by 1 base; bases with no gene match: 5. The CDR3 runs 16 residues. CDR3 nucleotide sequence: TGCAGTGCTAGAGGAGCCCTAGCGGGGTCCTACAATGAGCAGTTCTTC. Translated, it gives CSARGALAGSYNEQFF.

Of note for this clonotype: A much larger clone differs from this one at a single base, so this may be a read error. The chain employs TRBV20-1 and TRBJ2-1, with D possibly matching TRBD2 (6 bases). This CDR3 contains 14 residues. Germline values: CDR1 DFQATT, CDR2 SNEGSKA (reference sequence). CDR3 nucleotide sequence: TGCGGTGCTCCCGACTGGGGGGTAGGGAATGAGCAGTTCTTC. Encoded protein: CGAPDWGVGNEQFF.

This clonotype was seen a single time. A much larger clone differs by one base, so this may be a read error. The V gene is TRBV12-3 or TRBV12-4, the J gene TRBJ2-7, with TRBD2 as a possible D gene (7 bases). The V and J ends lost 3 bases and 7 bases respectively, with 22 bases between them. The CDR3 has 16 residues. The CDR3 loop is CASSFSGRGRNNEQYF. For the CDR3, the DNA is TGTGCCAGCAGTTTTTCGGGGCGGGGGCGAAACAATGAGCAGTACTTC.

The V and J genes are TRBV20-1 and TRBJ2-7; 7 bases line up with TRBD1. The germline gives CDR1 DFQATT, CDR2 SNEGSKA (reference sequence). The CDR3 consists of 12 residues. V lost 6 bases and J lost 7; bases outside the gene matches: 9. The CDR3 bases are TGCAGTGCCTATGAAAACAGGGGAGAGCAGTACTTC. It specifies CSAYENRGEQYF.